This T cell receptor (beta chain) is drawn from a study of shared clonotypes between healthy human individuals. The table came from immunoSEQ multiplex PCR; TCRdb's copy has only in-frame clones and leaves some out. The profile shows about 1.5 million clones, approximately 98% of them singletons. CDR3 size: 19 residues. CDR1 and CDR2 (germline): MNHNS, SASEGT. V trimming: 4 bases; J trimming: 0 bases; junction bases outside the gene matches: 15. Input material: naive CD4+ T cells sorted from blood. As for subset: CD45RA+ positively selected. The sequence was obtained from a man under 40 in good health. J is TRBJ2-1 and V is TRBV6-1; 7 bases line up with TRBD1. CDR3 protein: CASSVFFRATGSSYNEQFF. The CDR3 nucleotides are TGTGCCAGCAGTGTATTTTTCCGGGCGACAGGGAGCTCCTACAATGAGCAGTTCTTC.